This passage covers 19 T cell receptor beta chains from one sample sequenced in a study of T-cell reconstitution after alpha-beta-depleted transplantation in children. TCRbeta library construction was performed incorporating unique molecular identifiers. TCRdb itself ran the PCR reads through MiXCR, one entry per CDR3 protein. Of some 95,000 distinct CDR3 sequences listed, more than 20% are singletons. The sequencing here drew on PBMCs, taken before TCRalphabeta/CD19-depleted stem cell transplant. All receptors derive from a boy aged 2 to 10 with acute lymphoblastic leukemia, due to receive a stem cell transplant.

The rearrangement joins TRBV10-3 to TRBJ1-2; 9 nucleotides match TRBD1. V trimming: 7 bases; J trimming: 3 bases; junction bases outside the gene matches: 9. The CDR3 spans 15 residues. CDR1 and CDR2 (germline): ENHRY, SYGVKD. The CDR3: CAINTGGRSHYGYTF. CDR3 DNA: TGTGCCATCAATACAGGGGGCCGTAGCCACTATGGCTACACCTTC.

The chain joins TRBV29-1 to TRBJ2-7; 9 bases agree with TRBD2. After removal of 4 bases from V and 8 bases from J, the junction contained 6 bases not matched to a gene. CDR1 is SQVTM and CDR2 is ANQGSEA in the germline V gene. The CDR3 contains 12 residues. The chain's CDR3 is CSVGLAELKQYF. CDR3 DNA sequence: TGCAGCGTTGGACTAGCGGAGTTAAAGCAGTACTTC.

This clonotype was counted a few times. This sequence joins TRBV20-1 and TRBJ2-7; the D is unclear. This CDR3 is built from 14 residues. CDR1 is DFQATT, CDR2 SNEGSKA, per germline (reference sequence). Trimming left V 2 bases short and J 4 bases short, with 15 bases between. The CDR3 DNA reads TGCAGTGCTAGATTTCCGGGCTCTAGATACGAGCAGTACTTC. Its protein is CSARFPGSRYEQYF.

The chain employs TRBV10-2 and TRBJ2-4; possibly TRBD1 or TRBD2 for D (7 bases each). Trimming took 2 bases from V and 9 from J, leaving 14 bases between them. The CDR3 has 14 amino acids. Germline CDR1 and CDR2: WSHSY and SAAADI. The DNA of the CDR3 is TGCGCCAGCAGTGAGGGGGAGGGGGCGAGCATTCAGTACTTC. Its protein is CASSEGEGASIQYF.

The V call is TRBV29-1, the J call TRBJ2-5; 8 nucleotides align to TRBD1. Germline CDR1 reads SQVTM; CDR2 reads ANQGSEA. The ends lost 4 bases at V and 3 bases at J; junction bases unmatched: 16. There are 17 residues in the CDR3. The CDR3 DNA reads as TGCAGCGTTGTGATTTTCTTGAGAGGGGGACAGGAAGAGACCCAGTACTTC. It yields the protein CSVVIFLRGGQEETQYF.

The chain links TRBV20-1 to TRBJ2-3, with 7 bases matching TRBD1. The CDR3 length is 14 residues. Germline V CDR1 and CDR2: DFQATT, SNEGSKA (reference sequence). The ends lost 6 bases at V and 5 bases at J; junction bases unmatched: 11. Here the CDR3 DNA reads TGCAGTGCCCAAGACGGACAGGTGGGAGATACGCAGTATTTT. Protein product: CSAQDGQVGDTQYF.

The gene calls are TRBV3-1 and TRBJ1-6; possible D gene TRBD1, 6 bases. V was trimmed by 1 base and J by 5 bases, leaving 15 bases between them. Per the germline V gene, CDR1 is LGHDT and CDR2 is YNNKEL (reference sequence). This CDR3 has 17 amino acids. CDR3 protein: CASSQGGQIFNNSPLHF. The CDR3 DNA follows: TGTGCCAGCAGCCAAGGCGGACAGATTTTTAATAATTCACCCCTCCACTTT.

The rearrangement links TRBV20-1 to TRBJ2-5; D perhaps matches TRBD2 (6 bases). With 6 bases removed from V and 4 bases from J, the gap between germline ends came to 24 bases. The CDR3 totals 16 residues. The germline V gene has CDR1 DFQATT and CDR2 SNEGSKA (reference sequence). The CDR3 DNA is TGCAGTGCCGACCTATTAGCGGAGGGCCCATCAGAGACCCAGTACTTC. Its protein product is CSADLLAEGPSETQYF.

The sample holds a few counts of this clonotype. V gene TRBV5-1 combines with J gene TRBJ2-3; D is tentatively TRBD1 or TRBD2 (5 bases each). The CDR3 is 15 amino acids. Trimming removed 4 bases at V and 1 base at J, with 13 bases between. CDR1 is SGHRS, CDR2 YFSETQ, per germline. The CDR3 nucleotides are TGCGCCAGCAGCCCGAGGGGCATGGGCACAGATACGCAGTATTTT. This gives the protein CASSPRGMGTDTQYF.

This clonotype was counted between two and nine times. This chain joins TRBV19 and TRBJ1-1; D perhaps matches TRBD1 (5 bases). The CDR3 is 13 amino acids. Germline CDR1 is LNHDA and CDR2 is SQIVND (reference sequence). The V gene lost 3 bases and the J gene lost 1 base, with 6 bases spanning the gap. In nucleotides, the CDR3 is TGTGCCAGTAGTATGGGACGGAACACTGAAGCTTTCTTT. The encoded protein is CASSMGRNTEAFF.

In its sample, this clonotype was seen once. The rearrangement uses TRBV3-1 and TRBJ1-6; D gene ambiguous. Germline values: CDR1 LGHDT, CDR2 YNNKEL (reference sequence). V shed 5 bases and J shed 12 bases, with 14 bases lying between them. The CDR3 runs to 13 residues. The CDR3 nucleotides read TGTGCCAGCAGCATGGCCTTCGGATTACCCCTCCACTTT. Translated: CASSMAFGLPLHF.

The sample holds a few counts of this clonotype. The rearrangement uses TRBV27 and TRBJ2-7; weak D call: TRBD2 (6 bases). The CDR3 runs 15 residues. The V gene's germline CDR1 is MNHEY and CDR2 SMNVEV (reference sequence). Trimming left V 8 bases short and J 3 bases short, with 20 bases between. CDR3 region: CASGFMRRARYEQYF. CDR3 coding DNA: TGTGCCAGCGGGTTTATGAGGAGGGCGCGCTACGAGCAGTACTTC.

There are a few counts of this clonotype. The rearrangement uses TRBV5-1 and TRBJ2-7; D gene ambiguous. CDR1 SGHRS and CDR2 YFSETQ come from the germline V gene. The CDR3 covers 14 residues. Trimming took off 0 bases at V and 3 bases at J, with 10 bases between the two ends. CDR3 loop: CASSLGVRHYEQYF. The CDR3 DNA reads TGCGCCAGCAGCTTGGGGGTTAGACACTACGAGCAGTACTTC.

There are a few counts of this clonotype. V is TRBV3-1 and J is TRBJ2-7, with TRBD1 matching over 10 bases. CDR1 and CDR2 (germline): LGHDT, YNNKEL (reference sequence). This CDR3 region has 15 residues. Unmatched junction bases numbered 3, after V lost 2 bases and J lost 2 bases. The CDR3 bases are TGTGCCAGCAGCCAACTCGGGACAGGGGCCTACGAGCAGTACTTC. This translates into CASSQLGTGAYEQYF.

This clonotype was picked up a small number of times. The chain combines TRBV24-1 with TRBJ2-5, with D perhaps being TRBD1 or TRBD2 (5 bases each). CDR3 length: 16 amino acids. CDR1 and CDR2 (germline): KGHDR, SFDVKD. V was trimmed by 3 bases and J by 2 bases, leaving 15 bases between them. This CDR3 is CATSDVGPPSQETQYF. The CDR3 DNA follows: TGTGCCACCAGTGATGTGGGACCGCCTTCTCAAGAGACCCAGTACTTC.

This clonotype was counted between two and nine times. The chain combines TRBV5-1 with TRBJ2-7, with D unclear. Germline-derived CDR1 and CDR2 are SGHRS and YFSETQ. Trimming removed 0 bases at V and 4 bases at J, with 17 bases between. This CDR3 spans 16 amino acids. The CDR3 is CASSLDVRSQTYEQYF. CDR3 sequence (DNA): TGCGCCAGCAGCTTGGACGTTCGTTCCCAAACTTACGAGCAGTACTTC.

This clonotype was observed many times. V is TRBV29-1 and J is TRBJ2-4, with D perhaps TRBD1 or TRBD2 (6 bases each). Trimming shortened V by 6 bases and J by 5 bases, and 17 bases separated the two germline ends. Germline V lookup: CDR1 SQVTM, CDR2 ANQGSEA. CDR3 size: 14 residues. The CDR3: CSVRRGVGQNIQYF. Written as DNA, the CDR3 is TGCAGCGTCCGAAGGGGGGTCGGTCAAAACATTCAGTACTTC.

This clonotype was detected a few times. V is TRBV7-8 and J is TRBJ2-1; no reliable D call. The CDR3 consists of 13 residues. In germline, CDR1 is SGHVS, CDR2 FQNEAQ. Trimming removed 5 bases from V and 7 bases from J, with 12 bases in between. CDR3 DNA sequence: TGTGCCAGCAGCCTGGGTCCCATTAATGAGCAGTTCTTC. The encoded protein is CASSLGPINEQFF.

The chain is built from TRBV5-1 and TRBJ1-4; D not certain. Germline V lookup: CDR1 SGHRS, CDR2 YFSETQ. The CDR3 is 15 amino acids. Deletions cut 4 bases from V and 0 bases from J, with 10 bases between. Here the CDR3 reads CASSPDGATNEKLFF. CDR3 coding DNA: TGCGCCAGCAGCCCGGATGGGGCAACTAATGAAAAACTGTTTTTT.